This is a list of T cell receptor beta chains from one sample in a study of regulatory T cells in long-lasting Graves disease. MiXCR, run by TCRdb on the multiplex PCR reads, gives a single entry per CDR3 protein. The sample consists of 420,000 or so distinct CDR3 sequences, around 17% of them appearing once. This sample was also put to use in a study of T cells in Graves' hyperthyroidism and ophthalmopathy.

The sample consisted of peripheral blood mononuclear cells (PBMCs), taken at new diagnosis, from a patient treated with antithyroid drugs. The receptors shown here come from a woman between 18 and 30 years old with Graves disease. The CDR3 runs from the conserved cysteine through the conserved F or W. The order of the fields is CDR3 DNA, CDR3 protein, D gene, V gene, clone size, J gene, CDR3 length. D genes are given only for firm matches. The size field is filled for only some rows; it gives once, few, many or a size class.

CDR3 DNA: TGTGCCAGCAGCGAACGAAGCCCCGGGGAGCTGTTTTTT
CDR3 protein: CASSERSPGELFF
D gene: -
V gene: TRBV28
clone size: -
J gene: TRBJ2-2
CDR3 length: 13

CDR3 DNA: TGTGCCAGCAGCTTACCGGGACAGGGAAGGGGCGAGCAGTACTTC
CDR3 protein: CASSLPGQGRGEQYF
D gene: TRBD1
V gene: TRBV11-3
clone size: -
J gene: TRBJ2-7
CDR3 length: 15

CDR3 DNA: TGTGCCAGCAGCCGGATGTCCGGGGCGATTGAAGCTTTCTTT
CDR3 protein: CASSRMSGAIEAFF
D gene: -
V gene: TRBV11-2
clone size: many
J gene: TRBJ1-1
CDR3 length: 14

CDR3 DNA: TGTGCCACCAGCAGAGAACGATCCGTAGATACGCAGTATTTT
CDR3 protein: CATSRERSVDTQYF
D gene: -
V gene: TRBV15
clone size: many
J gene: TRBJ2-3
CDR3 length: 14

CDR3 DNA: TGTGCCAGCTCACTGAGCCCAGGGATCAGTAATGAAAAACTGTTTTTT
CDR3 protein: CASSLSPGISNEKLFF
D gene: -
V gene: TRBV18
clone size: few
J gene: TRBJ1-4
CDR3 length: 16

CDR3 DNA: TGTGCCAGCAGGCGGGACAGAACCTTCAATGAGCAGTTCTTC
CDR3 protein: CASRRDRTFNEQFF
D gene: -
V gene: TRBV12-3/TRBV12-4
clone size: few
J gene: TRBJ2-1
CDR3 length: 14

CDR3 DNA: TGTGCCAGCAGCAAACTTACAGGCACAGATACGCAGTATTTT
CDR3 protein: CASSKLTGTDTQYF
D gene: -
V gene: TRBV7-3
clone size: many
J gene: TRBJ2-3
CDR3 length: 14

CDR3 DNA: TGTGCCAGCAGCTTTCGCCCGGTGGGAAACACTGAAGCTTTCTTT
CDR3 protein: CASSFRPVGNTEAFF
D gene: -
V gene: TRBV5-5
clone size: many
J gene: TRBJ1-1
CDR3 length: 15

CDR3 DNA: TGTGCCAGCAGTGAAGATATAAGCGCAGATACGCAGTATTTT
CDR3 protein: CASSEDISADTQYF
D gene: -
V gene: TRBV2
clone size: -
J gene: TRBJ2-3
CDR3 length: 14

CDR3 DNA: TGCGCCAGCAGCCCTAGGTTGGGAGAATACAATGAGCAGTTCTTC
CDR3 protein: CASSPRLGEYNEQFF
D gene: -
V gene: TRBV4-3
clone size: -
J gene: TRBJ2-1
CDR3 length: 15

CDR3 DNA: TGTGCCAGCAGTCAGACAGGGGGCATTAACCAAAGCAATCAGCCCCAGCATTTT
CDR3 protein: CASSQTGGINQSNQPQHF
D gene: TRBD1
V gene: TRBV28
clone size: -
J gene: TRBJ1-5
CDR3 length: 18

CDR3 DNA: TGCAGCGTTATCCCTCCAGGCGGCGAGCAGTACTTC
CDR3 protein: CSVIPPGGEQYF
D gene: -
V gene: TRBV29-1
clone size: few
J gene: TRBJ2-7
CDR3 length: 12

CDR3 DNA: TGTGCCAGCAGTTTCGACGTCGGAAATGAGCAGTTCTTC
CDR3 protein: CASSFDVGNEQFF
D gene: -
V gene: TRBV27
clone size: many
J gene: TRBJ2-1
CDR3 length: 13

CDR3 DNA: TGTGCCAGCAGTTTAAAACAGGGGGCTGGTACGCAGTATTTT
CDR3 protein: CASSLKQGAGTQYF
D gene: TRBD1
V gene: TRBV28
clone size: -
J gene: TRBJ2-3
CDR3 length: 14

CDR3 DNA: TGTGCCAGCAAGCGCCAGCAAGGGGGGTGGGGGAGTCGCTCCTACGAGCAGTACTTC
CDR3 protein: CASKRQQGGWGSRSYEQYF
D gene: -
V gene: TRBV28
clone size: few
J gene: TRBJ2-7
CDR3 length: 19